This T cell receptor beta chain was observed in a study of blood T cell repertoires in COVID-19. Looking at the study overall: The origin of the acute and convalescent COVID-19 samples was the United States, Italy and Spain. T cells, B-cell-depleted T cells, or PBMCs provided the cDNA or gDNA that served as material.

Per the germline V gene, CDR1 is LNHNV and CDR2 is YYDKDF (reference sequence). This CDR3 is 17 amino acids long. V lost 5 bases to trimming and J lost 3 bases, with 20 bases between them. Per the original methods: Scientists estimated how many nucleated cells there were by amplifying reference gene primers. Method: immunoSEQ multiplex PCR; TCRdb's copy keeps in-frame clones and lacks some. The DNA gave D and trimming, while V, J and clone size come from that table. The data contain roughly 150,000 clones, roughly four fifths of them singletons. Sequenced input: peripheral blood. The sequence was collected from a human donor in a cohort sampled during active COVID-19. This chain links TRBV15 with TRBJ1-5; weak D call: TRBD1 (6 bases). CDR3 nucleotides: TGTGCCACCAGCGACCAGTTCGGAACAGGGAACAATCAGCCCCAGCATTTT. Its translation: CATSDQFGTGNNQPQHF.